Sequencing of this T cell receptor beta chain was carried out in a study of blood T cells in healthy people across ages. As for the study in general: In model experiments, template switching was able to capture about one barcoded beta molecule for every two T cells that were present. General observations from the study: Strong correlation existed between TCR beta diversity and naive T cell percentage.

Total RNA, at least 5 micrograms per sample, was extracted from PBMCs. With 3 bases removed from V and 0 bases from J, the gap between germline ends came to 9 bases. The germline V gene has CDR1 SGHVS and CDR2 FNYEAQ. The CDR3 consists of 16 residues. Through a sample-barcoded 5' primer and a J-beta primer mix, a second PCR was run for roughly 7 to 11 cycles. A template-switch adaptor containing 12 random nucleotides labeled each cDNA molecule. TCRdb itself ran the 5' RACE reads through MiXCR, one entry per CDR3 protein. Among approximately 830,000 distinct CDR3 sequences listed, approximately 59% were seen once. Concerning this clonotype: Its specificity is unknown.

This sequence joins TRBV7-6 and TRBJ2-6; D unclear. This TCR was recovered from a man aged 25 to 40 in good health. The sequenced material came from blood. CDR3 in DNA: TGTGCCAGCAGCTTGAACACCTTCTCTGGGGCCAACGTCCTGACTTTC. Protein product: CASSLNTFSGANVLTF.